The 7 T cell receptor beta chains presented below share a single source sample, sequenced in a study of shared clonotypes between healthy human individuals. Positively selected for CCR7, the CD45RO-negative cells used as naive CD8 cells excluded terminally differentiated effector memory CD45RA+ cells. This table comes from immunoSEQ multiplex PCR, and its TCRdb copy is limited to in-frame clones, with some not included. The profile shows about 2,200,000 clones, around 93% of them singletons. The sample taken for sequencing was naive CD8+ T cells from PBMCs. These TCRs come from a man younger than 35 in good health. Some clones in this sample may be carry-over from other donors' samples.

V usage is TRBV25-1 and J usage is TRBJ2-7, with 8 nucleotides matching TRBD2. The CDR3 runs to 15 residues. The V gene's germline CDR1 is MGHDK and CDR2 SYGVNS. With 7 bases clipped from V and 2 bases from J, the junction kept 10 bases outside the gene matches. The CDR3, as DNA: TGTGCCAGCATCCCTAACCCGGGAGGGCCCTACGAGCAGTACTTC. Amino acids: CASIPNPGGPYEQYF.

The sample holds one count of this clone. The CDR3 loop is CASRGATNEKLFF. The DNA of the CDR3 is TGCGCCAGCAGGGGGGCAACTAATGAAAAACTGTTTTTT. The rearrangement links TRBV5-1 to TRBJ1-4, with D tentatively TRBD1 (5 bases). There are 13 residues in the CDR3. Germline CDR1 reads SGHRS; CDR2 reads YFSETQ. The V end was cut by 5 bases, the J end by 0 bases, with 5 bases between.

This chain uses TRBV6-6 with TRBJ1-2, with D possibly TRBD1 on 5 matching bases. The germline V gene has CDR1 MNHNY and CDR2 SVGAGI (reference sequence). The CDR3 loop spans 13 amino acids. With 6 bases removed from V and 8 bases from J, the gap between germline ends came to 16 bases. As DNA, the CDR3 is TGTGCCAGCAGGATTGGGCTCCGGGGCGGCTACACCTTC. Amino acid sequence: CASRIGLRGGYTF.

CDR3 bases: TGTGCCAGTAGCGGGAGACTTGGCTACGAGCAGTACTTC. This codes for CASSGRLGYEQYF. V usage is TRBV2 and J usage is TRBJ2-7; 9 bases are shared with TRBD2. Trimming took 9 bases from V and 3 from J; bases not matched to a gene: 6. Per the germline V gene, CDR1 is SNHLY and CDR2 is FYNNEI. The CDR3 runs to 13 residues.

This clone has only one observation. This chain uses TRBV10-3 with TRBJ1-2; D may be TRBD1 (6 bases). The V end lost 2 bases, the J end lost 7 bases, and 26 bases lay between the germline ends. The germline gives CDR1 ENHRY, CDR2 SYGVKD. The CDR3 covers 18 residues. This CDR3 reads CAISEGAQGVSARGGYTF. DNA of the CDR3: TGTGCCATCAGTGAGGGCGCACAGGGAGTGAGCGCGAGGGGTGGCTACACCTTC.

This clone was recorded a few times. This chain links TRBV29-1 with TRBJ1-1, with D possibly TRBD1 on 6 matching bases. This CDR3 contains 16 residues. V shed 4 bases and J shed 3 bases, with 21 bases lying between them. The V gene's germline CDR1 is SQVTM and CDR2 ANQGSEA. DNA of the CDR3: TGCAGCGTTGGAGGGGGGACACCCCCTGGGGACACTGAAGCTTTCTTT. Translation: CSVGGGTPPGDTEAFF.

CDR3 in amino acids: CASSQGSGRNEQFF. The CDR3 nucleotides read TGCGCCAGCAGCCAAGGGTCAGGGAGGAATGAGCAGTTCTTC. This chain links TRBV4-3 with TRBJ2-1; tentatively, D is TRBD2 (6 bases). Germline loops: CDR1 LGHNA, CDR2 YSLEER. The CDR3 is 14 amino acids. Trimming removed 1 base from V and 7 bases from J, with 11 bases in between.